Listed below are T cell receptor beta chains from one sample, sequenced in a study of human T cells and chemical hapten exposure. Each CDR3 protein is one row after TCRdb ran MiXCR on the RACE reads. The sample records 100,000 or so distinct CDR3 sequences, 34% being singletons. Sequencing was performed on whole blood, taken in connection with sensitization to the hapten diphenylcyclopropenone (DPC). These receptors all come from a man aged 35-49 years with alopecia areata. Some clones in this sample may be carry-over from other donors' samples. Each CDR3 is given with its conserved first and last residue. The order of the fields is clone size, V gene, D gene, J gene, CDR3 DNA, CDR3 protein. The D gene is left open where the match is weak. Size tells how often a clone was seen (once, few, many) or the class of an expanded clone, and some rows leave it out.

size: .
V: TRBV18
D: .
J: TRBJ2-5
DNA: TGTGCCAGCTCACCAAGGGATATCGAGACCCAGTACTTC
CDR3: CASSPRDIETQYF

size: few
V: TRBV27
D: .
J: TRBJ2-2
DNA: TGTGCCAGCAGTTCTATCACCGGGACCTTAGTCGGGGAGCTGTTTTTT
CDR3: CASSSITGTLVGELFF

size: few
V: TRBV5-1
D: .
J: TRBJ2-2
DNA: TGCGCCAGCAGGGGGGGTTCGGCCCCTGGCGCCGGGGAGCTGTTTTTT
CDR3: CASRGGSAPGAGELFF

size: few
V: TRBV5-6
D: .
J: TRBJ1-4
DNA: TGTGCCAGCATCAGCGCCGACAGAAAACTGTTTTTT
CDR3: CASISADRKLFF

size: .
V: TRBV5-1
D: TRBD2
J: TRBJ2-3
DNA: TGCGCCAGCACCCAGTGGTCGGGGGGACTAGCGGGAAGCACAGATACGCAGTATTTT
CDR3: CASTQWSGGLAGSTDTQYF

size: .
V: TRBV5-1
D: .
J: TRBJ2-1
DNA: TGCGCCAGCAGCTTGGGGCGTACCGGGACTCAATACAATGAGCAGTTCTTC
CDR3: CASSLGRTGTQYNEQFF

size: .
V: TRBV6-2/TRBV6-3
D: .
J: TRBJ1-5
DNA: TGTGCCAGCAGTTACCCCTTAAGCAGCAATCAGCCCCAGCATTTT
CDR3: CASSYPLSSNQPQHF

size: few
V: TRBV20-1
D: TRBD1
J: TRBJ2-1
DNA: TGCAGTGCTAGAGATATCACGACAGGGGAAAACTACAATGAGCAGTTCTTC
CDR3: CSARDITTGENYNEQFF

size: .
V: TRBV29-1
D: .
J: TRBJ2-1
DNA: TGCAGCGTTGAGCGTCTTAGGGATAGTAATGAGCAGTTCTTC
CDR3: CSVERLRDSNEQFF

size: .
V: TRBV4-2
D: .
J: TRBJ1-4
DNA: TGTGCCAGCAGCCAAGATCGCAGGGAACCATGGAATGAAAAACTGTTTTTT
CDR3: CASSQDRREPWNEKLFF

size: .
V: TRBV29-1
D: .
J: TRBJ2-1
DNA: TGCAGCGTTGAAGAATTGTTGTCTAAATCCTACAATGAGCAGTTCTTC
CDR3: CSVEELLSKSYNEQFF

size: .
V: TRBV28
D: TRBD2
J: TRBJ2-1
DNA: TGTGCCAGCAGCCCCAGGACCCCGCGGGGGTCCAATGAGCAGTTCTTC
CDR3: CASSPRTPRGSNEQFF

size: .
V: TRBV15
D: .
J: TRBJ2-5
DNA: TGTGCCACCAGCAGAGTAGGGTATCAAGAGACCCAGTACTTC
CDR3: CATSRVGYQETQYF

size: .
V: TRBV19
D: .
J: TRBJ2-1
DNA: TGTGCCAGTGATCCCGGGACCGCCAGGGATGAGCAGTTCTTC
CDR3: CASDPGTARDEQFF

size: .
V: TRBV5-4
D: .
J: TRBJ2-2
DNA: TGTGCCAGCAGCTTGGACTCCCCGGACACCGGGGAGCTGTTTTTT
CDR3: CASSLDSPDTGELFF

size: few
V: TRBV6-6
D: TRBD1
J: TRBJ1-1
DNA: TGTGCCAGCAGTTACCCTCTGACAGGGAGTATGAACACTGAAGCTTTCTTT
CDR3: CASSYPLTGSMNTEAFF

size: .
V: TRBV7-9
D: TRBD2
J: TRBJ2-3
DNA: TGTGCCGGACGCCACCCGCGGGAGGTCACGGATACGCAGTATTTT
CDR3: CAGRHPREVTDTQYF

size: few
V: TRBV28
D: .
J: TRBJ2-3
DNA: TGTGCCAGCAAAGGCGGAGATACGCAGTATTTT
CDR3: CASKGGDTQYF

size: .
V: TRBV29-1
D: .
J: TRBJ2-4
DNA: TGCAGCGTTTTTCGGGGGACGAACATTCAGTACTTC
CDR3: CSVFRGTNIQYF

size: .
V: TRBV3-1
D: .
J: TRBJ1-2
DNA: TGTGCCAGCAGCCCGCAACAGAAAAACTATGGCTACACCTTC
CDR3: CASSPQQKNYGYTF

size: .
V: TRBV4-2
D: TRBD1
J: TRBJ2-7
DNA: TGTGCCAGCAGCCATCGCGACAGGGCCCAAGAACCCTACGAGCAGTACTTC
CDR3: CASSHRDRAQEPYEQYF

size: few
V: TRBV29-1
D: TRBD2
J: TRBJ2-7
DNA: TGCAGCGTCAGTAGCGGGAGGGGGTACGAGCAGTACTTC
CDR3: CSVSSGRGYEQYF

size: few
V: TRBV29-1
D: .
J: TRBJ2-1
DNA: TGCAGCGTTGGGGAATTTGGGGGGCGTTACAATGAGCAGTTCTTC
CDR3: CSVGEFGGRYNEQFF

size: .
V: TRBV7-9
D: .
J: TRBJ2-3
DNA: TGTGCCAGCAGCTTATCCAGGGGAGCAGATACGCAGTATTTT
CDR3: CASSLSRGADTQYF

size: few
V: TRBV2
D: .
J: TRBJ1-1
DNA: TGTGCCAGCAGTGAGGGGATCGACACTGAAGCTTTCTTT
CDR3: CASSEGIDTEAFF

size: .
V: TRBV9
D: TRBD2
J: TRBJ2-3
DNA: TGTGCCAGCAGTACCAGCGGGAGGATGACAGATACGCAGTATTTT
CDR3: CASSTSGRMTDTQYF

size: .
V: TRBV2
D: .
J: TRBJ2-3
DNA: TGTGCCATCAACCCGCGAGGCCACACAGATACGCAGTATTTT
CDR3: CAINPRGHTDTQYF

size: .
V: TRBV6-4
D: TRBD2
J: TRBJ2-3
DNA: TGTGCCAGCAGCCAGACTAGCGGGAGTCGTATAGATACGCAGTATTTT
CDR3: CASSQTSGSRIDTQYF

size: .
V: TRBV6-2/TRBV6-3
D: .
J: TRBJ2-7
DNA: TGTGCCAGCAGTTACTCGAGGGACGAGCAGTACTTC
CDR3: CASSYSRDEQYF

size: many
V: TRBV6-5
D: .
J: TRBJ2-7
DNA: TGTGCCAGCAGTGGACAGAACTCCTACGAGCAGTACTTC
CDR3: CASSGQNSYEQYF

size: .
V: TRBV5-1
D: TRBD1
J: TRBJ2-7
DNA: TGCGCCAGCAGCTTCACAACAGGGGAGCGCTACGAGCAGTACTTC
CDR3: CASSFTTGERYEQYF

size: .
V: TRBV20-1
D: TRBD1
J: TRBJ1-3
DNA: TGCAGTGCTAGGGAGGGACAGGGCTCTGGAAACACCATATATTTT
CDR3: CSAREGQGSGNTIYF

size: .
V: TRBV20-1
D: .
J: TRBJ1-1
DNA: TGCAGTGCTAGCGGAACAGGGAACACTGAAGCTTTCTTT
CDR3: CSASGTGNTEAFF

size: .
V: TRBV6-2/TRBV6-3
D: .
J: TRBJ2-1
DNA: TGTGCCAGCATCGACGGGGGGCGAAATGAGCAGTTCTTC
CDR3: CASIDGGRNEQFF

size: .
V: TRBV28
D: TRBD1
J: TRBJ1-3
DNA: TGTGCCAGCAGTTTGCCCGTCAGGGGGCGGACTGTTTCGAACACCATATATTTT
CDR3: CASSLPVRGRTVSNTIYF

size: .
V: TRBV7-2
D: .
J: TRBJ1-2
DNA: TGTGCCAGCAGCTTAGCAGGGGCCCTTCAGGGCTACACCTTC
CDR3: CASSLAGALQGYTF

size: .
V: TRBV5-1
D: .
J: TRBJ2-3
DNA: TGCGCCAGCAGCTTGTCTCCGTCTCGACAGGGACTCGTCTCAGATACGCAGTATTTT
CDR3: CASSLSPSRQGLVSDTQYF

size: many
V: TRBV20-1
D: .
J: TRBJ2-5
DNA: TGCAGTGCCCCCCAGGGGATCGGTGAGACCCAGTACTTC
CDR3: CSAPQGIGETQYF

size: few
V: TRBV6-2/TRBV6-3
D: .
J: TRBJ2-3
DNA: TGTGCCAGCAGTTACTATCCGACGGGCCTACAAGATACGCAGTATTTT
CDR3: CASSYYPTGLQDTQYF

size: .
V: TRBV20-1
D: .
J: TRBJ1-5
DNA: TGCAGTGCCCACACGGCTACTAGCAATCAGCCCCAGCATTTT
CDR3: CSAHTATSNQPQHF